This T cell receptor (beta chain) emerged from a study of control samples from healthy donors and cancer patients. Sequenced by immunoSEQ multiplex PCR; TCRdb stores in-frame clones only, minus some. The data hold about 140,000 clones, with 92% observed a single time. Between the trimmed V and J ends, which lost 0 bases and 6 bases, there was a span of 15 bases. This CDR3 contains 15 residues. What was sequenced was blood. The source is a man aged 25-45 years in good health. This chain joins TRBV23-1 and TRBJ2-7; the D call may be TRBD1 or TRBD2 (5 bases each). TRBV23-1 is annotated as an ORF whose role is uncertain. CDR3 sequence: CASSQSGVQGSEQYF. Here the CDR3 DNA reads TGCGCCAGCAGTCAATCGGGGGTCCAGGGTTCCGAGCAGTACTTC.